The rows below give T cell receptor beta chains drawn from one sample of a study of regulatory T cells in long-lasting Graves disease. One entry per CDR3 protein results from TCRdb running MiXCR on the multiplex PCR reads. Of more than 300,000 distinct CDR3 sequences listed, about 23% are singletons. The sequencing used peripheral blood mononuclear cells (PBMCs), collected when the disease was refractory, from a patient treated with antithyroid drugs. These TCRs come from a middle-aged woman with Graves disease. Each CDR3 is given with its conserved first and last residue. D genes are given only for firm matches. Clone size is shown for a subset of rows, as once, few, many or a class of expanded clone.

v_gene	j_gene	abundance	d_gene	CDR3aa	CDR3nt
TRBV20-1	TRBJ1-5	few	-	CSAREGRQPQHF	TGCAGTGCTAGAGAAGGTCGGCAGCCCCAGCATTTT
TRBV6-2/TRBV6-3	TRBJ1-4	-	-	CASSYSLPLGKLFF	TGTGCCAGCAGTTACTCGCTCCCCCTTGGGAAACTGTTTTTT
TRBV20-1	TRBJ1-2	few	-	CSANSGRGNYGYTF	TGCAGTGCAAATTCCGGACGGGGGAACTATGGCTACACCTTC
TRBV6-5	TRBJ2-2	-	-	CASSYSMQGNTGELFF	TGTGCCAGCAGTTACTCGATGCAGGGGAACACCGGGGAGCTGTTTTTT
TRBV28	TRBJ2-2	few	TRBD2	CASSPGLAGAGELFF	TGTGCCAGCAGCCCCGGACTAGCAGGGGCCGGGGAGCTGTTTTTT
TRBV5-5	TRBJ2-7	-	-	CASSWGPPSSYEQYF	TGCGCCAGCAGCTGGGGACCACCTAGCTCCTACGAGCAGTACTTC
TRBV6-1	TRBJ2-7	many	TRBD2	CASSVWREGINF	TGTGCCAGCAGTGTTTGGCGGGAGGGTATAAACTTC
TRBV6-1	TRBJ1-1	many	-	CASRSGQLSTEAFF	TGTGCCAGCAGATCAGGGCAGTTGAGCACTGAAGCTTTCTTT
TRBV7-8	TRBJ1-4	many	TRBD1	CASSRDRANEKLFF	TGTGCCAGCAGCCGGGACAGAGCTAATGAAAAACTGTTTTTT
TRBV2	TRBJ2-7	-	-	CASSRDWIYEQYF	TGTGCCAGCAGCCGGGACTGGATTTACGAGCAGTACTTC
TRBV7-9	TRBJ2-7	many	TRBD1	CASSLEQGYEQYF	TGTGCCAGCAGCTTAGAACAGGGGTACGAGCAGTACTTC
TRBV11-2	TRBJ2-7	few	TRBD2	CASSSIKARTSHHTYEQYF	TGTGCCAGCAGCTCCATCAAGGCCCGGACTAGCCACCATACCTACGAGCAGTACTTC
TRBV29-1	TRBJ1-1	many	-	CSGGRYTEAFF	TGCAGCGGTGGGCGGTATACTGAAGCTTTCTTT
TRBV7-9	TRBJ2-7	-	-	CASSSQGYPSEQYF	TGTGCCAGCAGTTCCCAAGGGTACCCTTCCGAGCAGTACTTC
TRBV20-1	TRBJ2-5	many	TRBD2	CSARVSGRAQETQYF	TGCAGTGCTAGAGTGAGCGGGAGGGCCCAGGAGACCCAGTACTTC
TRBV27	TRBJ1-6	few	-	CASSRETAYNSPLHF	TGTGCCAGCAGCCGCGAGACAGCTTATAATTCACCCCTCCACTTT
TRBV28	TRBJ2-1	-	TRBD1	CASSFLIPGQTYSEQFF	TGTGCCAGCAGTTTTTTAATACCGGGACAGACCTACAGTGAGCAGTTCTTC
TRBV2	TRBJ1-1	many	-	CASRGLMNTEAFF	TGTGCCAGCCGGGGACTGATGAACACTGAAGCTTTCTTT
TRBV28	TRBJ1-2	many	TRBD1	CASNDRARGYTF	TGTGCCAGCAACGACAGGGCGCGAGGCTACACCTTC
TRBV29-1	TRBJ1-2	few	-	CSVGPGTTNYGYTF	TGCAGCGTTGGCCCGGGGACAACTAACTATGGCTACACCTTC
TRBV9	TRBJ2-5	-	-	CASSVGGRLGETQYF	TGTGCCAGCAGCGTAGGGGGGAGGTTGGGGGAGACCCAGTACTTC
TRBV3-1	TRBJ1-1	few	-	CASSHDNVGTEAFF	TGTGCCAGCAGCCATGATAATGTTGGCACTGAAGCTTTCTTT
TRBV10-3	TRBJ2-7	few	-	CASSEASAAYEQYF	TGTGCCAGCAGTGAAGCAAGTGCTGCCTACGAGCAGTACTTC
TRBV28	TRBJ2-1	-	-	CASSTRNYNEQFF	TGTGCCAGCAGCACCAGAAACTACAATGAGCAGTTCTTC
TRBV6-1	TRBJ2-7	-	-	CASRRDQTVRATLRGEQYF	TGTGCCAGCAGGAGGGATCAAACTGTCCGGGCCACCCTGCGGGGCGAGCAGTACTTC
TRBV27	TRBJ2-2	-	TRBD2	CASQTSGGYTGELFF	TGTGCCTCCCAGACTAGCGGGGGGTACACCGGGGAGCTGTTTTTT
TRBV12-3/TRBV12-4	TRBJ2-5	many	-	CASTTPSGLETQYF	TGTGCCAGCACCACCCCGAGTGGGTTGGAGACCCAGTACTTC
TRBV7-9	TRBJ2-2	many	TRBD1	CASSLGQGFSGELFF	TGTGCCAGCAGCTTGGGACAGGGGTTCTCCGGGGAGCTGTTTTTT
TRBV5-5	TRBJ2-5	-	-	CASSLAGTVVGETQYF	TGTGCCAGCAGCTTGGCCGGGACGGTGGTCGGGGAGACCCAGTACTTC
TRBV10-3	TRBJ1-5	few	TRBD1	CAIQQGGGQPQHF	TGTGCCATACAACAGGGGGGTGGGCAGCCCCAGCATTTT
TRBV6-1	TRBJ1-5	-	-	CASSLGGKSNQPQHF	TGTGCCAGCAGTCTGGGAGGGAAAAGCAATCAGCCCCAGCATTTT
TRBV7-6	TRBJ2-7	many	TRBD2	CASSLEAGVVYEQYF	TGTGCCAGCAGCTTAGAAGCGGGAGTTGTCTACGAGCAGTACTTC
TRBV15	TRBJ1-2	-	-	CATSRVARTNYGYTF	TGTGCCACCAGCAGAGTGGCCAGAACTAACTATGGCTACACCTTC
TRBV10-3	TRBJ1-1	many	-	CAISESEGLRTEAFF	TGTGCCATCAGTGAGTCGGAAGGGCTTAGGACTGAAGCTTTCTTT
TRBV5-6	TRBJ1-5	-	-	CASSFGTFGGSQHF	TGTGCCAGCAGCTTTGGGACATTCGGGGGGTCCCAGCATTTT
TRBV25-1	TRBJ2-3	-	-	CASRFYDTQYF	TGTGCCAGCAGATTCTACGATACGCAGTATTTT
TRBV30	TRBJ2-6	few	TRBD1	CAWSMGQGISGANVLTF	TGTGCCTGGAGTATGGGACAGGGGATCTCTGGGGCCAACGTCCTGACTTTC
TRBV2	TRBJ2-3	few	-	CASRPYETDTQYF	TGTGCCAGCAGACCCTATGAGACAGATACGCAGTATTTT
TRBV15	TRBJ1-2	many	TRBD1	CATSRELGTEYGYTF	TGTGCCACCAGCAGAGAATTAGGGACAGAATATGGCTACACCTTC
TRBV28	TRBJ2-3	-	-	CASSLLEEGTDTQYF	TGTGCCAGCAGTTTATTAGAGGAGGGCACAGATACGCAGTATTTT
TRBV28	TRBJ2-6	many	-	CATTGVSGANVLTF	TGTGCCACCACGGGAGTATCTGGGGCCAACGTCCTGACTTTC
TRBV28	TRBJ2-6	few	-	CASSFSSSGANVLTF	TGTGCCAGCAGTTTCTCCAGCTCTGGGGCCAACGTCCTGACTTTC
TRBV28	TRBJ2-7	many	TRBD2	CASNGAGGGYEQYF	TGTGCCAGCAACGGAGCGGGAGGAGGCTACGAGCAGTACTTC
TRBV12-3/TRBV12-4	TRBJ2-2	many	-	CASSFSLAGELFF	TGTGCCAGCAGTTTTTCGCTAGCCGGGGAGCTGTTTTTT
TRBV6-1	TRBJ1-1	few	-	CASSRDILNTEAFF	TGTGCCAGCAGTCGGGACATTTTGAACACTGAAGCTTTCTTT
TRBV12-3/TRBV12-4	TRBJ2-2	many	-	CASSQGDGELFF	TGTGCCAGCAGTCAGGGCGACGGGGAGCTGTTTTTT
TRBV28	TRBJ2-1	-	-	CASSERASYNEQFF	TGTGCCAGCAGTGAGCGGGCCTCCTACAATGAGCAGTTCTTC
TRBV28	TRBJ2-1	few	-	CASSLGSTGSDEQFF	TGTGCCAGCAGTTTAGGATCAACAGGGTCGGATGAGCAGTTCTTC
TRBV10-3	TRBJ2-7	many	TRBD1	CAIRLTGGYEQYF	TGTGCCATCAGACTGACAGGGGGCTACGAGCAGTACTTC
TRBV7-3	TRBJ2-1	many	TRBD2	CASSPTSGSMDEQFF	TGTGCCAGCAGCCCAACTAGCGGGAGCATGGATGAGCAGTTCTTC